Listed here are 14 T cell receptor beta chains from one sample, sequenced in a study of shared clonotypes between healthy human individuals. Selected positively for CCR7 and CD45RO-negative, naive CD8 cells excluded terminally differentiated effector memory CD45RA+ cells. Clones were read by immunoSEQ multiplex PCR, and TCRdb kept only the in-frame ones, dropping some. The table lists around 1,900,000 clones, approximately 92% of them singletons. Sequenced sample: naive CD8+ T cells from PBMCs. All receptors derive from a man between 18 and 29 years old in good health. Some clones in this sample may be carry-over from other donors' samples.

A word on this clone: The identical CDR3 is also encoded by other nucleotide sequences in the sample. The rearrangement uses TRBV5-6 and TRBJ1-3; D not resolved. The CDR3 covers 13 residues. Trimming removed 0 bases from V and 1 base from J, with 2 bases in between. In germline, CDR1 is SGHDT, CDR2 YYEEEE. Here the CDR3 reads CASSLGSGNTIYF. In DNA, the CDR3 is TGTGCCAGCAGCTTGGGTTCTGGAAACACCATATATTTT.

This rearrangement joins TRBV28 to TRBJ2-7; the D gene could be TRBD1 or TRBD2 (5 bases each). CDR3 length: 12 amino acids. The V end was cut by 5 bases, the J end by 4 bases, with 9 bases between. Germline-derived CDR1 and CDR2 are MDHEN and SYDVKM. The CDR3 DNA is TGTGCCAGCAGTCATGGGACGTACGAGCAGTACTTC. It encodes CASSHGTYEQYF.

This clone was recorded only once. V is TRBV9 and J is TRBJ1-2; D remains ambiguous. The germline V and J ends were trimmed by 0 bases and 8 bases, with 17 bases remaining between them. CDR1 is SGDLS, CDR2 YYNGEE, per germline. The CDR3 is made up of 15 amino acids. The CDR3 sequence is CASSVGSRLFYGYTF. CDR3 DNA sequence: TGTGCCAGCAGCGTAGGATCCCGGCTGTTCTACGGCTACACCTTC.

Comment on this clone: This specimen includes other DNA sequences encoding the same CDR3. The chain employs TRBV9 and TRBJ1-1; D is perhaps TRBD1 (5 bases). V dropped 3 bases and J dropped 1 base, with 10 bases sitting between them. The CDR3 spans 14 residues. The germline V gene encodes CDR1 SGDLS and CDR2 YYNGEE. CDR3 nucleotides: TGTGCCAGCAGCGATGGGACGGGGAACACTGAAGCTTTCTTT. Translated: CASSDGTGNTEAFF.

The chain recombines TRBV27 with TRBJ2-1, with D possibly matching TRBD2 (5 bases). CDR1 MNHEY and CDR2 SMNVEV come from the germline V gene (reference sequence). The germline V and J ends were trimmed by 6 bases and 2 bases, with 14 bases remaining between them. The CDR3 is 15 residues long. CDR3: CASSEDAGAYNEQFF. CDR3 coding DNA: TGTGCCAGCAGCGAGGACGCCGGGGCCTACAATGAGCAGTTCTTC.

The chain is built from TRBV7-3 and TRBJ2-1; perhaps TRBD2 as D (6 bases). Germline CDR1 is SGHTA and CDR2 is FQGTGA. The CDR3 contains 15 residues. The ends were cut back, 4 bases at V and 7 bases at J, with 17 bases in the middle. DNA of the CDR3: TGTGCCAGCAGCTATCACGGGACTTGGACAAATGAGCAGTTCTTC. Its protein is CASSYHGTWTNEQFF.

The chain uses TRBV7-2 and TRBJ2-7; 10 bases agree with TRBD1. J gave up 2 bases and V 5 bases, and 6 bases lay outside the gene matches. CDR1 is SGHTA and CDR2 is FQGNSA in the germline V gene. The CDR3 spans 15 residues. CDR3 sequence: CASSTRQGAAYEQYF. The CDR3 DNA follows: TGTGCCAGCAGCACAAGACAGGGGGCCGCCTACGAGCAGTACTTC.

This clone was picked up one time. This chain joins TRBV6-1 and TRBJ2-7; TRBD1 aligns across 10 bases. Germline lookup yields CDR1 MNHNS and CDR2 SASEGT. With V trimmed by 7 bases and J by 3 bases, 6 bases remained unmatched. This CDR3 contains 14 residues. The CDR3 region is CASIVDRGLYEQYF. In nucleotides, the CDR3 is TGTGCCAGCATAGTCGACAGGGGGCTCTACGAGCAGTACTTC.

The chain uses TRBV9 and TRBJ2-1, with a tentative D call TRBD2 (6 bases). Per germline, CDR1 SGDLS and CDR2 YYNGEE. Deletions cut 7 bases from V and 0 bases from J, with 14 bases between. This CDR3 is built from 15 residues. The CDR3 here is CASAGRGGSYNEQFF. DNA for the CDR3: TGTGCCAGCGCTGGGCGGGGCGGCTCCTACAATGAGCAGTTCTTC.

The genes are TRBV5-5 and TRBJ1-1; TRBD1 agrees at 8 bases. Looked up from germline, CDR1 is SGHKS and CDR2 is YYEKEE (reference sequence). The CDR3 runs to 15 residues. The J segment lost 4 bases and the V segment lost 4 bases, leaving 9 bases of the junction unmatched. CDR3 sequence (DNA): TGTGCCAGCAGCCGGACAGGGTATATGGCCACTGAAGCTTTCTTT. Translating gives CASSRTGYMATEAFF.

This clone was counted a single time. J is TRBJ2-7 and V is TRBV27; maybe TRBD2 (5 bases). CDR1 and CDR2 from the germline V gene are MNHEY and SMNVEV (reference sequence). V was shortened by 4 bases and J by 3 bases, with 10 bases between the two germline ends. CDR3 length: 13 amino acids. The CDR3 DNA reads TGTGCCAGCAGTTGGAGGTACGGCTACGAGCAGTACTTC. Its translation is CASSWRYGYEQYF.

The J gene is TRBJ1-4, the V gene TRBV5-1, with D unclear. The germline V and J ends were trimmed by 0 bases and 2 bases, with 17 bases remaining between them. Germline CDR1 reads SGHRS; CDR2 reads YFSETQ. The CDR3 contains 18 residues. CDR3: CASSLAVRGGGTNEKLFF. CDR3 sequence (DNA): TGCGCCAGCAGCTTGGCCGTCCGGGGAGGAGGCACTAATGAAAAACTGTTTTTT.

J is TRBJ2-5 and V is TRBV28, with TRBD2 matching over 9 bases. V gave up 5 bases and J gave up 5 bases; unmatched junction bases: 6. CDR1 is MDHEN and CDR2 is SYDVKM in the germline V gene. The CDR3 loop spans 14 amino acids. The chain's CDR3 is CASSPSGRIETQYF. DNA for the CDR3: TGTGCCAGCAGTCCGAGCGGGAGGATCGAGACCCAGTACTTC.

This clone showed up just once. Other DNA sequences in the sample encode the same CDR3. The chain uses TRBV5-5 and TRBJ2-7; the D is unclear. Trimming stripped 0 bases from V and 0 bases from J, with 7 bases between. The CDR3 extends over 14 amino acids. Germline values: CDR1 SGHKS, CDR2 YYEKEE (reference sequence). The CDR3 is CASSLGSGSYEQYF. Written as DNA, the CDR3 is TGTGCCAGCAGCTTGGGCAGTGGCTCCTACGAGCAGTACTTC.